This entry lists 30 T cell receptor beta chains sequenced from one sample in a study of cytomegalovirus exposure and HLA in healthy donors. Use of 60 Vbeta and 13 Jbeta primers characterized the PCR. Sequencing was performed with immunoSEQ multiplex PCR; in TCRdb, only in-frame clones are kept and a portion is missing. The sample shows 130,000 to 150,000 clones, around 86% of them seen only once. Sequenced: PBMCs. These receptor sequences come from a woman younger than 45 in good health and CMV-seronegative.

The rearrangement joins TRBV7-7 to TRBJ2-3; 10 bases align to TRBD2. Per germline, CDR1 SSHAT and CDR2 FNYEAQ (reference sequence). The CDR3 runs to 15 residues. Trimming at V came to 4 bases and at J to 4 bases, leaving 5 bases not matched to a gene. The CDR3 protein is CASSSGLAPPDTQYF. In DNA, the CDR3 is TGTGCCAGCAGCTCGGGACTAGCGCCGCCAGATACGCAGTATTTT.

The rearrangement links TRBV19 to TRBJ1-5, with a weak D call TRBD1 (6 bases). This CDR3 spans 11 amino acids. Germline-derived CDR1 and CDR2 are LNHDA and SQIVND (reference sequence). V was pared by 3 bases and J by 16 bases, with 13 bases between. The CDR3 sequence is CASSIGAGAHF. For the CDR3, the DNA is TGTGCCAGTAGTATCGGAGCAGGGGCACATTTT.

This rearrangement joins TRBV5-5 to TRBJ2-5; tentative D call: TRBD2 (5 bases). CDR1 and CDR2 (germline): SGHKS, YYEKEE (reference sequence). This CDR3 has 15 amino acids. The V end was cut by 0 bases, the J end by 5 bases, with 14 bases between. The CDR3 DNA sequence: TGTGCCAGCAGCTTGGGTCTAGCTGGGATGGAGACCCAGTACTTC. Residues: CASSLGLAGMETQYF.

The chain recombines TRBV11-2 with TRBJ2-1, with TRBD2 identical over 12 bases. V trimming: 3 bases; J trimming: 8 bases; junction bases outside the gene matches: 5. Germline V gives CDR1 SGHAT, CDR2 FQNNGV. This CDR3 has 15 residues. The CDR3 nucleotides are TGTGCCAGCAGCTTGCTAGCGGGGGGGCCCGATGAGCAGTTCTTC. It specifies CASSLLAGGPDEQFF.

This clone was counted once. This chain uses TRBV19 with TRBJ2-1; D not certain. CDR1 and CDR2 (germline): LNHDA, SQIVND (reference sequence). The V gene lost 3 bases and the J gene lost 8 bases, with 14 bases spanning the gap. The CDR3 is 14 residues long. In nucleotides, the CDR3 is TGTGCCAGTAGTATTGCGACGGGTTCCGATGAGCAGTTCTTC. This gives the protein CASSIATGSDEQFF.

The genes are TRBV5-1 and TRBJ2-7; 9 positions match TRBD1. This CDR3 has 15 residues. CDR1 is SGHRS, CDR2 YFSETQ, per germline. V shed 4 bases and J 0 bases; nucleotides not matched to a gene: 5. CDR3: CASSKGQGVSYEQYF. The CDR3 DNA follows: TGCGCCAGCAGCAAGGGACAGGGTGTCTCCTACGAGCAGTACTTC.

The V and J genes are TRBV7-2 and TRBJ2-7, with 10 bases matching TRBD2. Germline V gene lookup returns CDR1 SGHTA and CDR2 FQGNSA. The CDR3 is 14 residues long. Trimming at V came to 1 base and at J to 10 bases, leaving 7 bases not matched to a gene. In DNA, the CDR3 is TGTGCCAGCAGCTTAGGGCCTAGCGGGAGAGAACAGTACTTC. Amino acid sequence: CASSLGPSGREQYF.

V is TRBV2 and J is TRBJ1-4; 7 nucleotides match TRBD1. Germline V gives CDR1 SNHLY, CDR2 FYNNEI. This CDR3 has 14 amino acids. V was clipped by 7 bases and J by 5 bases; unmatched bases: 7. The DNA for the CDR3 is TGTGCCAGCAAAGGGGACAGCTTAAATGAAAAACTGTTTTTT. Encoded protein: CASKGDSLNEKLFF.

The V gene is TRBV7-9, the J gene TRBJ2-7, with 9 bases fitting TRBD1. CDR3 length: 14 amino acids. J was trimmed by 4 bases and V by 1 base; bases with no gene match: 2. Germline CDR1 reads SEHNR; CDR2 reads FQNEAQ (reference sequence). The CDR3 DNA reads TGTGCCAGCAGCTTAGGGACAGGGGTGTACGAGCAGTACTTC. Amino acids: CASSLGTGVYEQYF.

The chain recombines TRBV28 with TRBJ2-7, with D maybe TRBD1 (5 bases). This CDR3 contains 14 residues. The V gene lost 5 bases and the J gene lost 0 bases, with 11 bases spanning the gap. Germline lookup yields CDR1 MDHEN and CDR2 SYDVKM. Here the CDR3 reads CASSNDSPSYEQYF. In nucleotides, the CDR3 is TGTGCCAGCAGTAACGACAGCCCCTCCTACGAGCAGTACTTC.

The chain links TRBV6-6 to TRBJ2-7; perhaps TRBD2 as D (5 bases). Trimming removed 2 bases at V and 3 bases at J, with 8 bases between. Per germline, CDR1 MNHNY and CDR2 SVGAGI (reference sequence). The CDR3 loop spans 13 amino acids. In DNA form, the CDR3 reads TGTGCCAGCAGTTACATCGGGGACTACGAGCAGTACTTC. Its translation is CASSYIGDYEQYF.

This sequence joins TRBV9 and TRBJ1-6, with D perhaps TRBD1 (6 bases). Germline-derived CDR1 and CDR2 are SGDLS and YYNGEE. Between the trimmed V and J ends, which lost 4 bases and 3 bases, there was a span of 17 bases. The CDR3 is 17 amino acids. The CDR3, as DNA: TGTGCCAGCAGCACTGCGCAGGGGTTCAACTATAATTCACCCCTCCACTTT. Amino acids: CASSTAQGFNYNSPLHF. Looking up the rest from reference TRBV9 and TRBJ1-6 gives the full variable domain: DSGVTQTPKHLITATGQRVTLRCSPRSGDLSVYWYQQSLDQGLQFLIQYYNGEERAKGNILERFSAQQFPDLHSELNLSSLELGDSALYFCASSTAQGFNYNSPLHFGNGTRLTVT.

The chain combines TRBV5-6 with TRBJ2-4; possible D gene TRBD2, 7 bases. The CDR3 length is 17 residues. CDR1 is SGHDT and CDR2 is YYEEEE in the germline V gene. Trimming removed 2 bases at V and 2 bases at J, with 17 bases between. Here the CDR3 reads CASSFRGAGPTKNIQYF. The CDR3 DNA sequence: TGTGCCAGCAGCTTCCGGGGGGCGGGGCCAACCAAAAACATTCAGTACTTC.

V and J are TRBV27 and TRBJ2-7; 7 bases are a match to TRBD2. Germline V CDR1 and CDR2: MNHEY, SMNVEV (reference sequence). This CDR3 contains 11 residues. V lost 9 bases and J lost 6; bases outside the gene matches: 5. CDR3 in amino acids: CASWEGGEQYF. The CDR3 DNA is TGTGCCAGTTGGGAGGGAGGCGAGCAGTACTTC.

The chain employs TRBV6-5 and TRBJ2-2; 9 bases align to TRBD2. The CDR3 is 15 residues long. CDR1 is MNHEY, CDR2 SVGAGI, per germline. V lost 8 bases and J lost 0; bases outside the gene matches: 4. This CDR3 reads CASGSSGANTGELFF. CDR3 DNA: TGTGCCAGCGGCTCTAGCGGGGCGAACACCGGGGAGCTGTTTTTT.

This clone appeared a few times. The CDR3 here is CASSGGQGAGTEAFF. In DNA, the CDR3 is TGTGCCAGCAGCGGCGGACAGGGGGCTGGCACTGAAGCTTTCTTT. V and J are TRBV9 and TRBJ1-1; 11 nucleotides align to TRBD1. Trimming cost V 3 bases and J 4 bases; bases outside gene matches: 5. This CDR3 has 15 residues. The germline V gene encodes CDR1 SGDLS and CDR2 YYNGEE.

J is TRBJ2-5 and V is TRBV19; 8 nucleotides align to TRBD1. Unmatched junction bases numbered 5, after V lost 0 bases and J lost 5 bases. The germline gives CDR1 LNHDA, CDR2 SQIVND (reference sequence). The CDR3 has 15 residues. The CDR3 spells CASSIDQGARETQYF. In nucleotides, the CDR3 is TGTGCCAGTAGTATAGATCAGGGGGCGAGGGAGACCCAGTACTTC.

Of note for this clone: The junction does not match germline at one end; this may be a read error. The rearrangement joins TRBV7-9 to TRBJ1-2, with 7 bases matching TRBD1. Germline V gene sequence: CDR1 SEHNR, CDR2 FQNEAQ (reference sequence). The length of the CDR3 is 17 residues. CDR3 protein: CSSSSFPQGQWDYGYTF. CDR3 coding DNA: TGTTCCAGCAGCTCCTTCCCTCAGGGACAGTGGGACTATGGCTACACCTTC. The complete variable domain, with remaining parts taken from reference TRBV7-9 and TRBJ1-2, reads DTGVSQNPRHKITKRGQNVTFRCDPISEHNRLYWYRQTLGQGPEFLTYFQNEAQLEKSRLLSDRFSAERPKGSFSTLEIQRTEQGDSAMYLCSSSSFPQGQWDYGYTFGSGTRLTVV.

This chain links TRBV5-6 with TRBJ1-1; D possibly corresponds to TRBD1 (5 bases). The V end lost 10 bases, the J end lost 1 base, and 17 bases lay between the germline ends. This CDR3 is 14 amino acids long. Germline V gene sequence: CDR1 SGHDT, CDR2 YYEEEE. CDR3 DNA: TGTGCCTCGACGTTGATCCAGGGGAACACTGAAGCTTTCTTT. Its protein product is CASTLIQGNTEAFF.

The chain employs TRBV7-2 and TRBJ2-7; D not certain. This CDR3 is built from 14 residues. From germline, CDR1 is SGHTA and CDR2 FQGNSA. The ends were cut back, 3 bases at V and 0 bases at J, with 9 bases in the middle. Here the CDR3 DNA reads TGTGCCAGCAGCTTCTCGAGGAGCTCCTACGAGCAGTACTTC. Its translation: CASSFSRSSYEQYF.

In its sample, this clone was seen once. The chain has TRBV6-1 and TRBJ2-7, with 7 bases fitting TRBD2. There are 14 residues in the CDR3. V shed 3 bases and J 3 bases; nucleotides not matched to a gene: 5. Germline values: CDR1 MNHNS, CDR2 SASEGT. CDR3 in amino acids: CASSEAGALYEQYF. As DNA, the CDR3 is TGTGCCAGCAGTGAGGCGGGAGCGCTCTACGAGCAGTACTTC.

The V call is TRBV28, the J call TRBJ1-2; D might be TRBD1 (5 bases). This CDR3 is built from 14 residues. CDR1 and CDR2 (germline): MDHEN, SYDVKM. Trimming shortened V by 6 bases and J by 4 bases, and 15 bases separated the two germline ends. The CDR3 nucleotides are TGTGCCAGCAGCCAGCCGTTAGGGGCCTATGGCTACACCTTC. Its protein product is CASSQPLGAYGYTF.

This chain connects TRBV6-1 to TRBJ1-5; unclear D gene. Between the trimmed V and J ends, which lost 8 bases and 8 bases, there was a span of 7 bases. The CDR3 totals 10 residues. CDR1 MNHNS and CDR2 SASEGT come from the germline V gene. The chain's CDR3 is CASGAEPQHF. The CDR3 bases are TGTGCCAGCGGAGCTGAGCCCCAGCATTTT.

The rearrangement links TRBV13 to TRBJ2-4, with TRBD2 as a possible D gene (5 bases). Trimming removed 5 bases at V and 0 bases at J, with 20 bases between. This CDR3 comprises 18 residues. CDR1 and CDR2 (germline): PRHDT, FYEKMQ (reference sequence). The CDR3 DNA is TGTGCCAGCAGCCACCGAAGGAGCGACGGGGTAGCCAAAAACATTCAGTACTTC. Its protein product is CASSHRRSDGVAKNIQYF. Looking up the rest from reference TRBV13 and TRBJ2-4 gives the full variable domain: AAGVIQSPRHLIKEKRETATLKCYPIPRHDTVYWYQQGPGQDPQFLISFYEKMQSDKGSIPDRFSAQQFSDYHSELNMSSLELGDSALYFCASSHRRSDGVAKNIQYFGAGTRLSVL.

This sequence joins TRBV7-2 and TRBJ1-1, with 7 bases identical to TRBD1. The CDR3 runs to 14 residues. V shed 0 bases, J shed 8 bases, and the junction held 6 bases outside the gene matches. The germline CDR1 and CDR2 sequences are SGHTA and FQGNSA. CDR3 DNA: TGTGCCAGCAGCTTAGCTCGACAGGGTGCCGAAGCTTTCTTT. Its translation: CASSLARQGAEAFF.

The chain couples TRBV11-2 to TRBJ1-2; 8 bases match TRBD1. Germline CDR1 is SGHAT and CDR2 is FQNNGV. V lost 5 bases and J lost 9; bases outside the gene matches: 5. The CDR3 covers 12 residues. The CDR3 loop is CASSIGTGSYTF. CDR3 nucleotides: TGTGCCAGCAGCATCGGGACAGGAAGCTACACCTTC. Full variable domain (rest looked up from reference TRBV11-2 and TRBJ1-2): EAGVAQSPRYKIIEKRQSVAFWCNPISGHATLYWYQQILGQGPKLLIQFQNNGVVDDSQLPKDRFSAERLKGVDSTLKIQPAKLEDSAVYLCASSIGTGSYTFGSGTRLTVV.

The chain has TRBV19 and TRBJ1-1; D gene uncertain. The CDR3 has 14 amino acids. Between the trimmed V and J ends, which lost 6 bases and 1 base, there was a span of 12 bases. Germline CDR1 reads LNHDA; CDR2 reads SQIVND (reference sequence). CDR3 region: CASSPGAGNTEAFF. The CDR3 bases are TGTGCCAGTAGCCCGGGCGCGGGGAACACTGAAGCTTTCTTT.

This rearrangement joins TRBV28 to TRBJ1-5, with D tentatively TRBD1 (5 bases). Germline values: CDR1 MDHEN, CDR2 SYDVKM. V was cut by 5 bases and J by 3 bases, with 11 bases left in between. The CDR3 contains 14 residues. The chain's CDR3 is CASSLRDSNQPQHF. CDR3 nucleotides: TGTGCCAGCAGTCTCAGGGATTCCAATCAGCCCCAGCATTTT.

This clone was seen only once. The CDR3 spells CASSLSQGSNEKLFF. The CDR3, as DNA: TGTGCCAGCAGTTTATCACAGGGGTCTAATGAAAAACTGTTTTTT. The chain links TRBV28 to TRBJ1-4; 7 positions agree with TRBD1. The CDR3 length is 15 residues. V shed 1 base, J shed 3 bases, and the junction held 2 bases outside the gene matches. The germline V gene encodes CDR1 MDHEN and CDR2 SYDVKM.

This clone was seen once. The chain employs TRBV12-5 and TRBJ2-2; 9 nucleotides match TRBD1. This CDR3 has 17 amino acids. The germline V gene has CDR1 LGHNT and CDR2 FRNRAP. V lost 2 bases to trimming and J lost 7 bases; unmatched junction nucleotides: 11. CDR3 coding DNA: TGTGCTAGTGGTTTGAGTTCCCTTCGACAGGGGGTCGGGGAGCTGTTTTTT. It specifies CASGLSSLRQGVGELFF.